A single sample is the source of the 24 T cell receptor beta chains below, sequenced in a study of blood T cells in healthy people across ages (dated by TCRdb to between 2015 and 2017). Library preparation used 5' RACE. The run used an Illumina HiSeq 2500. A second PCR of 7 to 11 cycles was performed with a sample-barcoded 5' primer and a J-beta primer mix. TCRdb itself trimmed the public reads at Q25 with fastp, ran MiXCR and retained productive beta chains. Records with the same CDR3 protein are collapsed into one entry carrying the most frequent genes and DNA. This sample has approximately 830,000 distinct CDR3 sequences in its table, and around 62% of those were observed once. Roughly 26% of the sample goes to the ten largest clones. Sequences were obtained from blood. The receptors here all came from a man under 40 in good health.

V gene TRBV7-8 combines with J gene TRBJ1-2; D is unclear. Germline CDR1 is SGHVS and CDR2 is FQNEAQ. Trimming took off 10 bases at V and 11 bases at J, with 17 bases between the two ends. CDR3 length: 11 amino acids. In nucleotides, the CDR3 is TGTGCCACGACGCCAACGACACTTTACACCTTC. It yields the protein CATTPTTLYTF. Full variable domain (remainder filled in from reference TRBV7-8 and TRBJ1-2): GAGVSQSPRYKVAKRGQDVALRCDPISGHVSLFWYQQALGQGPEFLTYFQNEAQLDKSGLPSDRFFAERPEGSVSTLKIQRTQQEDSAVYLCATTPTTLYTFGSGTRLTVV.

The chain recombines TRBV20-1 with TRBJ2-1; 11 bases fit TRBD2. V gave up 4 bases and J gave up 8 bases; unmatched junction bases: 7. The CDR3 covers 14 residues. Germline CDR1 is DFQATT and CDR2 is SNEGSKA (reference sequence). The CDR3 DNA reads TGCAGTGCTACCACTAGCGGGGGAAGATATGAGCAGTTCTTC. It encodes CSATTSGGRYEQFF.

This chain joins TRBV20-1 and TRBJ2-4; no clear D. V shed 5 bases and J shed 3 bases, with 5 bases lying between them. Germline assignment: CDR1 DFQATT and CDR2 SNEGSKA (reference sequence). The CDR3 has 11 residues. The CDR3 here is CSAPYKNIQYF. The CDR3 DNA reads as TGCAGTGCTCCCTACAAAAACATTCAGTACTTC.

This clonotype has ten or more counts. The chain links TRBV6-5 to TRBJ2-3; D not certain. Germline values: CDR1 MNHEY, CDR2 SVGAGI. The CDR3 runs 11 residues. V was shortened by 8 bases and J by 5 bases, with 8 bases between the two germline ends. The chain's CDR3 is CASGRRDTQYF. CDR3 sequence (DNA): TGTGCCAGCGGCCGCAGAGATACGCAGTATTTT.

The chain employs TRBV4-2 and TRBJ2-3; 11 bases map to TRBD2. The CDR3 is 18 residues long. V dropped 0 bases and J dropped 6; count of bases not matched to a gene: 11. Germline V gene data show CDR1 as LGHNA and CDR2 as YNFKEQ. The CDR3 loop is CASSQELELAGGPDTQYF. CDR3 DNA: TGTGCCAGCAGCCAAGAGCTGGAGCTAGCGGGGGGCCCGGATACGCAGTATTTT.

Many counts were recorded for this clonotype. The rearrangement uses TRBV4-3 and TRBJ2-7; D may correspond to TRBD1 or TRBD2 (5 bases each). From germline, CDR1 is LGHNA and CDR2 YSLEER. V gave up 0 bases and J gave up 3 bases, with 18 bases separating them. This CDR3 region has 17 residues. CDR3 residues: CASSQDIRTRGGYEQYF. The CDR3 DNA sequence: TGCGCCAGCAGCCAAGATATCAGGACACGGGGCGGCTACGAGCAGTACTTC.

This clonotype was counted only a few times. The chain uses TRBV28 and TRBJ2-5; D is unresolved. The CDR3 contains 13 residues. Trimming left V 7 bases short and J 3 bases short, with 12 bases between. Germline V gene data show CDR1 as MDHEN and CDR2 as SYDVKM. Here the CDR3 DNA reads TGTGCCAGCACCTCGTTGGGTGAAGAGACCCAGTACTTC. Its protein product is CASTSLGEETQYF.

The V call is TRBV3-1, the J call TRBJ2-1; the D is unclear. In germline, CDR1 is LGHDT, CDR2 YNNKEL (reference sequence). Trimming pared 2 bases from V and 9 bases from J, leaving 5 bases between. This CDR3 has 11 amino acids. The CDR3 region is CASSQTGEQFF. DNA for the CDR3: TGTGCCAGCAGCCAAACCGGTGAGCAGTTCTTC.

This clonotype has a handful of counts. V usage is TRBV14 and J usage is TRBJ2-4, with a tentative D call TRBD1 (6 bases). The germline V gene encodes CDR1 SGHDN and CDR2 FVKESK. The CDR3 length is 13 residues. V gave up 4 bases and J gave up 7 bases, with 11 bases separating them. The CDR3 loop reads CASSPGQWNIQYF. The DNA for the CDR3 is TGTGCCAGCAGCCCCGGACAGTGGAACATTCAGTACTTC.

This clonotype has more than one count but fewer than ten. The chain joins TRBV4-3 to TRBJ1-2, with D maybe TRBD1 (5 bases). Looked up from germline, CDR1 is LGHNA and CDR2 is YSLEER. The CDR3 runs 14 residues. Trimming took off 1 base at V and 7 bases at J, with 13 bases between the two ends. The DNA of the CDR3 is TGCGCCAGCAGCCAAGGTCCCCAGGGATTTGGCTACACCTTC. Translating it yields CASSQGPQGFGYTF.

The chain uses TRBV3-1 and TRBJ2-7, with 11 positions matching TRBD2. Germline V gives CDR1 LGHDT, CDR2 YNNKEL (reference sequence). This CDR3 has 14 amino acids. The V gene end was trimmed by 5 bases and the J gene end by 6 bases; junction bases not matched to a gene: 6. For the CDR3, the DNA is TGTGCCAGCAGCGCTAGCGGGGGGTTAATCGAGCAGTACTTC. The encoded protein is CASSASGGLIEQYF.

This clonotype was picked up one time. The gene calls are TRBV11-2 and TRBJ2-3; D may be TRBD2 (6 bases). V dropped 5 bases and J dropped 2 bases, with 11 bases sitting between them. The germline V gene encodes CDR1 SGHAT and CDR2 FQNNGV. The CDR3 runs to 14 residues. CDR3 sequence: CASSPRGTTDTQYF. CDR3 sequence (DNA): TGTGCCAGCAGCCCCCGGGGGACCACAGATACGCAGTATTTT. The full variable domain, completed using reference TRBV11-2 and TRBJ2-3, is EAGVAQSPRYKIIEKRQSVAFWCNPISGHATLYWYQQILGQGPKLLIQFQNNGVVDDSQLPKDRFSAERLKGVDSTLKIQPAKLEDSAVYLCASSPRGTTDTQYFGPGTRLTVL.

The chain is built from TRBV27 and TRBJ2-4; maybe TRBD1 (6 bases). The better agreement between TRBJ2-7 and the DNA end casts doubt on the J call. Germline V lookup: CDR1 MNHEY, CDR2 SMNVEV (reference sequence). The CDR3 extends over 17 amino acids. The CDR3 loop is CASSLLDPRTVPYEQYF. The CDR3 coding sequence is TGTGCCAGCAGTTTACTCGATCCCAGGACAGTCCCCTACGAGCAGTACTTC.

The genes are TRBV15 and TRBJ2-7; D not certain. CDR1 is LNHNV, CDR2 YYDKDF, per germline (reference sequence). This CDR3 has 15 residues. V shed 1 base and J shed 0 bases, with 10 bases lying between them. This CDR3 is CATSRGAVLSYEQYF. CDR3 nucleotide sequence: TGTGCCACCAGCAGAGGGGCAGTGCTCTCCTACGAGCAGTACTTC.

The V gene is TRBV9, the J gene TRBJ2-7, with 8 bases lining up with TRBD1. Germline CDR1 and CDR2: SGDLS and YYNGEE. The V gene end was trimmed by 9 bases and the J gene end by 0 bases; junction bases not matched to a gene: 5. This CDR3 is 13 amino acids long. The CDR3 here is CATRDRGSYEQYF. The CDR3 DNA reads TGTGCCACCCGTGACAGGGGCTCCTACGAGCAGTACTTC.

The V gene is TRBV27, the J gene TRBJ1-1; TRBD1 matches 7 bases. V lost 5 bases to trimming and J lost 11 bases; unmatched junction nucleotides: 14. From germline, CDR1 is MNHEY and CDR2 SMNVEV (reference sequence). CDR3 size: 14 residues. The CDR3, as DNA: TGTGCCAGCAGTCCACATCAGACAGGGTCGCGGGCTTTCTTT. Amino acids: CASSPHQTGSRAFF.

The V call is TRBV4-3, the J call TRBJ2-1; 7 bases match TRBD1. Germline assignment: CDR1 LGHNA and CDR2 YSLEER. V lost 4 bases and J lost 5; bases outside the gene matches: 11. The CDR3 is made up of 16 amino acids. CDR3 amino acids: CASSRRDSHGDNEQFF. Written as DNA, the CDR3 is TGCGCCAGCAGCCGCCGGGACAGCCACGGGGACAATGAGCAGTTCTTC.

The chain combines TRBV4-3 with TRBJ2-1; D is ambiguous. The germline V gene has CDR1 LGHNA and CDR2 YSLEER. V was trimmed by 1 base and J by 7 bases, leaving 20 bases between them. The CDR3 sequence is 17 residues long. DNA of the CDR3: TGCGCCAGCAGCCAAGTAGGAGTCCCGGACCCCGAGAATGAGCAGTTCTTC. Its protein product is CASSQVGVPDPENEQFF.

About this clonotype: A read error may be the cause here, since a much bigger clone is one base away. J is TRBJ2-1 and V is TRBV6-1; TRBD2 is a possible D gene (5 bases). CDR1 and CDR2 (germline): MNHNS, SASEGT. CDR3 length: 15 amino acids. Trimming cost V 2 bases and J 2 bases, with 10 bases left between them. The CDR3 sequence is CASSEMMEAYNEQFF. CDR3 in DNA: TGTGCCAGCAGTGAAATGATGGAGGCCTACAATGAGCAGTTCTTC.

J is TRBJ2-1 and V is TRBV5-1; 12 bases line up with TRBD2. Gene TRBJ2-7 matches the end of the DNA better, so the J call may be wrong. The germline CDR1 and CDR2 sequences are SGHRS and YFSETQ. The CDR3 totals 18 residues. CDR3 in amino acids: CASSLAPHTSGGHNEQYF. In nucleotides, the CDR3 is TGCGCCAGCAGCTTGGCCCCCCATACTAGCGGGGGGCACAATGAGCAGTACTTC.

This chain uses TRBV12-3 or TRBV12-4 with TRBJ1-2; no clear D gene. The V and J ends lost 5 bases and 4 bases respectively, with 17 bases between them. This CDR3 is built from 15 residues. This CDR3 reads CASSPDGIPLYGYTF. For the CDR3, the DNA is TGTGCCAGCAGTCCGGACGGAATCCCCCTCTATGGCTACACCTTC.

The chain employs TRBV29-1 and TRBJ1-2; D gene uncertain. With 6 bases removed from V and 0 bases from J, the gap between germline ends came to 11 bases. This CDR3 spans 13 amino acids. Per germline, CDR1 SQVTM and CDR2 ANQGSEA. The CDR3 coding sequence is TGCAGCGTCCTCCGAGAGACTAACTATGGCTACACCTTC. Its protein product is CSVLRETNYGYTF.

In this sample, this clonotype turned up once. The gene calls are TRBV20-1 and TRBJ2-5; the D gene is possibly TRBD2 (5 bases). Trimming shortened V by 6 bases and J by 6 bases, and 8 bases separated the two germline ends. CDR3 size: 10 residues. Germline lookup yields CDR1 DFQATT and CDR2 SNEGSKA (reference sequence). The CDR3 is CSAGEKTQYF. CDR3 bases: TGCAGTGCCGGGGAGAAGACCCAGTACTTC.

V is TRBV13 and J is TRBJ2-5, with TRBD1 matching 8 bases. The CDR3 loop spans 16 amino acids. The germline V gene encodes CDR1 PRHDT and CDR2 FYEKMQ (reference sequence). After removal of 2 bases from V and 4 bases from J, the junction contained 9 bases not matched to a gene. For the CDR3, the DNA is TGTGCCAGCAGCTTAACTGGGTCAGGGGGCGTAGAGACCCAGTACTTC. This translates into CASSLTGSGGVETQYF.